This record looks at one TCR beta chain sequence and its context. Sequenced by immunoSEQ multiplex PCR; TCRdb stores in-frame clones only, minus some. Among 150,000 to 200,000 clones listed, about 80% were seen once. The sample comes from a study of blood T cell repertoires in COVID-19. About the study: Italy, Spain and the United States were the sources of the convalescent and acute COVID-19 samples. In each case, the material was cDNA or gDNA derived from T cells, B-cell-depleted T cells, or PBMCs.

The TCR comes from a human donor with acute or convalescent COVID-19. The donor label of this sample is uncertain. Sample: peripheral blood.

In DNA, the CDR3 is TGTGCCAGTAGTGCGACAGGGGTTGCAAGCAATCAGCCCCAGCATTTT. Residues: CASSATGVASNQPQHF. The J gene is TRBJ1-5, the V gene TRBV19; TRBD1 matches 8 bases. The ends lost 5 bases at V and 1 base at J; junction bases unmatched: 7. Per germline, CDR1 LNHDA and CDR2 SQIVND (reference sequence). CDR3 length equals 16 residues.